Below, 29 T cell receptor beta chains from the same sample are listed, as sequenced in a study of PD-1 blockade in classical Hodgkin lymphoma. Produced via immunoSEQ multiplex PCR; TCRdb's table is partial and in-frame only. This table holds just under 30,000 clones, about 71% found once. Brentuximab vedotin exposure varied among the patients, all of whom had relapsed after autologous stem cell transplantation. The sequencing used peripheral blood mononuclear cells (PBMCs), collected before the second cycle of nivolumab. Receptors originate from a human donor with classical Hodgkin lymphoma.

By share, this clone ranks as medium-sized. V usage is TRBV10-3 and J usage is TRBJ1-6; the match to TRBD1 covers 8 bases. J lost 7 bases, V lost 7 bases, and 9 bases had no gene match. The V gene's germline CDR1 is ENHRY and CDR2 SYGVKD. The CDR3 sequence is 15 residues long. CDR3 bases: TGTGCCATCATTATCGGACAGGGTAGAAATTCACCCCTCCACTTT. Its protein is CAIIIGQGRNSPLHF.

V gene TRBV19 combines with J gene TRBJ2-5; possibly TRBD1 or TRBD2 for D (6 bases each). Trimming shortened V by 5 bases and J by 2 bases, and 12 bases separated the two germline ends. CDR3 size: 14 residues. Germline V gives CDR1 LNHDA, CDR2 SQIVND (reference sequence). DNA for the CDR3: TGTGCCAGTAGTTCGGGGGCGCTACAAGAGACCCAGTACTTC. Encoded protein: CASSSGALQETQYF.

There are a few counts of this clone. The rearrangement links TRBV19 to TRBJ1-1; the match to TRBD1 covers 7 bases. The CDR3 is 15 residues long. With V trimmed by 1 base and J by 0 bases, 2 bases remained unmatched. Per germline, CDR1 LNHDA and CDR2 SQIVND (reference sequence). CDR3 residues: CASSIGRGLNTEAFF. In nucleotides, the CDR3 is TGTGCCAGTAGTATAGGGAGGGGGCTGAACACTGAAGCTTTCTTT.

This clone was observed once. The V gene is TRBV19, the J gene TRBJ2-5; tentatively, D is TRBD1 or TRBD2 (5 bases each). CDR3 length equals 16 residues. The V end lost 4 bases, the J end lost 4 bases, and 19 bases lay between the germline ends. CDR1 and CDR2 (germline): LNHDA, SQIVND (reference sequence). In DNA form, the CDR3 reads TGTGCCAGTAGTACCTACTACGGGACGTTGGGAGAGACCCAGTACTTC. It translates to CASSTYYGTLGETQYF. The entire variable domain, with the rest obtained from reference TRBV19 and TRBJ2-5, is as follows: DGGITQSPKYLFRKEGQNVTLSCEQNLNHDAMYWYRQDPGQGLRLIYYSQIVNDFQKGDIAEGYSVSREKKESFPLTVTSAQKNPTAFYLCASSTYYGTLGETQYFGPGTRLLVL.

The chain employs TRBV7-9 and TRBJ1-2; the D is unclear. The V gene's germline CDR1 is SEHNR and CDR2 FQNEAQ (reference sequence). The CDR3 is 14 residues long. With 0 bases removed from V and 5 bases from J, the gap between germline ends came to 10 bases. The CDR3 DNA follows: TGTGCCAGCAGCTTAGCACACCCGGGGTATGGCTACACCTTC. It encodes CASSLAHPGYGYTF.

The rearrangement links TRBV6-6 to TRBJ1-2; no reliable D call. The length of the CDR3 is 13 residues. V was pared by 6 bases and J by 2 bases, with 10 bases between. Germline V gives CDR1 MNHNY, CDR2 SVGAGI (reference sequence). The CDR3 spells CASSAALNYGYTF. The CDR3 DNA sequence: TGTGCCAGCAGCGCTGCACTAAACTATGGCTACACCTTC.

This clone came up once. The J gene is TRBJ2-3, the V gene TRBV5-1, with D hard to call. Germline V gene lookup returns CDR1 SGHRS and CDR2 YFSETQ. The CDR3 extends over 14 amino acids. V lost 4 bases and J 2 bases, leaving 11 bases between the germline ends. CDR3 amino acids: CASSHSDATDTQYF. CDR3 nucleotide sequence: TGCGCCAGCAGCCATTCAGATGCCACAGATACGCAGTATTTT.

This clone has just a few counts. The rearrangement joins TRBV27 to TRBJ1-2; D ambiguous. The CDR3 totals 13 residues. Trimming removed 2 bases from V and 1 base from J, with 5 bases in between. Per germline, CDR1 MNHEY and CDR2 SMNVEV (reference sequence). The CDR3 coding sequence is TGTGCCAGCAGTTTAACTTTTAACTATGGCTACACCTTC. As protein: CASSLTFNYGYTF.

This clone was observed a few times. The chain uses TRBV18 and TRBJ1-1; 7 nucleotides line up with TRBD1. Germline assignment: CDR1 KGHSH and CDR2 LQKENI. V lost 1 base and J lost 2; bases outside the gene matches: 7. The CDR3 sequence is 16 residues long. CDR3 loop: CASSPRNRGTNTEAFF. The DNA of the CDR3 is TGTGCCAGCTCACCACGAAACAGGGGAACTAACACTGAAGCTTTCTTT.

This chain connects TRBV21-1 to TRBJ2-5; whether TRBD2, the table's D call, matches the DNA was not checked. The end of the DNA is better explained by TRBJ2-7, so the J call may be wrong. TRBV21-1 is annotated as a pseudogene. The CDR3 covers 15 residues. DNA for the CDR3: TGTGCCAGCAGGGGGAGGGGAGCGGGAGGCAACGAGCAGTACTTC. It yields the protein CASRGRGAGGNEQYF.

This chain links TRBV6-1 with TRBJ2-3, with D possibly being TRBD2 (7 bases). Trimming took 1 base from V and 4 from J, leaving 12 bases between them. CDR1 and CDR2 (germline): MNHNS, SASEGT. The CDR3 runs 15 residues. The CDR3 bases are TGTGCCAGCAGTGAAGGGGGGGGGCCCGCAGATACGCAGTATTTT. Protein product: CASSEGGGPADTQYF.

This clone was detected only a few times. The rearrangement uses TRBV2 and TRBJ2-7; D gene ambiguous. This CDR3 contains 14 residues. Trimming took off 3 bases at V and 1 base at J, with 10 bases between the two ends. Looked up from germline, CDR1 is SNHLY and CDR2 is FYNNEI. Here the CDR3 DNA reads TGTGCCAGCAGTGACCCCAGAAAATCCTACGAGCAGTACTTC. This codes for CASSDPRKSYEQYF.

The chain carries TRBV10-3 and TRBJ1-4; TRBD1 is a possible D gene (6 bases). Germline CDR1 ENHRY, CDR2 SYGVKD. The CDR3 is made up of 15 amino acids. Between the trimmed V and J ends, which lost 10 bases and 2 bases, there was a span of 17 bases. The CDR3 loop is CATLREGGTNEKLFF. CDR3 bases: TGTGCCACCCTAAGAGAGGGGGGGACTAATGAAAAACTGTTTTTT.

The genes are TRBV7-5 and TRBJ2-7; TRBD1 was called by the table and not checked on the DNA. TRBV7-5 is an annotated pseudogene. CDR3 length: 15 residues. The CDR3 region has the DNA TGTGCCAGAAGCCCCGCTGAGGCAGGGGACTACGAGCAGTACTTC. Translated: CARSPAEAGDYEQYF.

Only a few counts were recorded for this clone. The chain is built from TRBV19 and TRBJ2-1, with 14 bases lining up with TRBD2. Germline CDR1 and CDR2: LNHDA and SQIVND (reference sequence). This CDR3 has 15 amino acids. V shed 5 bases, J shed 10 bases, and the junction held 7 bases outside the gene matches. DNA of the CDR3: TGTGCCAGTAGTCTGACTAGCGGGGGGGCCAGGGAGCAGTTCTTC. Residues: CASSLTSGGAREQFF.

The CDR3 nucleotides are TGCGCCAGCAGCTTGGCGACGGGGAGAGATACGCAGTATTTT. This codes for CASSLATGRDTQYF. This chain uses TRBV5-1 with TRBJ2-3; tentative D call: TRBD2 (5 bases). Trimming stripped 0 bases from V and 5 bases from J, with 10 bases between. The CDR3 runs 14 residues. The germline V gene encodes CDR1 SGHRS and CDR2 YFSETQ.

This clone showed up just once. The chain uses TRBV7-2 and TRBJ2-7, with 8 bases fitting TRBD2. This CDR3 has 15 amino acids. Germline V gene data show CDR1 as SGHTA and CDR2 as FQGNSA. The V gene end was trimmed by 0 bases and the J gene end by 6 bases; junction bases not matched to a gene: 7. CDR3 loop: CASSLASTSGGEQYF. CDR3 in DNA: TGTGCCAGCAGCTTAGCCAGTACTAGCGGAGGCGAGCAGTACTTC. Variable domain in full (rest from reference TRBV7-2 and TRBJ2-7): GAGVSQSPSNKVTEKGKDVELRCDPISGHTALYWYRQSLGQGLEFLIYFQGNSAPDKSGLPSDRFSAERTGGSVSTLTIQRTQQEDSAVYLCASSLASTSGGEQYFGPGTRLTVT.

Here the CDR3 reads CASSLAKKSGPDTQYF. DNA of the CDR3: TGCGCCAGCAGCTTGGCCAAAAAGAGTGGGCCAGATACGCAGTATTTT. This sequence joins TRBV5-1 and TRBJ2-3; D is uncertain. CDR3 length equals 16 residues. Germline V gene sequence: CDR1 SGHRS, CDR2 YFSETQ. V was cut by 0 bases and J by 4 bases, with 15 bases left in between. Filled out from reference TRBV5-1 and TRBJ2-3, the complete variable domain reads KAGVTQTPRYLIKTRGQQVTLSCSPISGHRSVSWYQQTPGQGLQFLFEYFSETQRNKGNFPGRFSGRQFSNSRSEMNVSTLELGDSALYLCASSLAKKSGPDTQYFGPGTRLTVL.

The genes are TRBV6-6 and TRBJ2-1, with D maybe TRBD2 (6 bases). Germline values: CDR1 MNHNY, CDR2 SVGAGI (reference sequence). The CDR3 has 14 residues. Trimming took 6 bases from V and 6 from J, leaving 15 bases between them. The CDR3 region has the DNA TGTGCCAGCAGGGCGGAGGGTTTGAGCAATGAGCAGTTCTTC. Translation: CASRAEGLSNEQFF.

This chain uses TRBV7-9 with TRBJ2-1, with D maybe TRBD2 (6 bases). Germline V gene sequence: CDR1 SEHNR, CDR2 FQNEAQ (reference sequence). Trimming took off 4 bases at V and 6 bases at J, with 10 bases between the two ends. The CDR3 has 13 residues. The CDR3 coding sequence is TGTGCCAGCAGCTCCCTGACTAGCAATGAGCAGTTCTTC. This codes for CASSSLTSNEQFF.

The chain recombines TRBV25-1 with TRBJ1-6, with a weak D call TRBD1 (6 bases). Germline V lookup: CDR1 MGHDK, CDR2 SYGVNS. V shed 6 bases and J shed 9 bases, with 15 bases lying between them. The CDR3 consists of 14 residues. The CDR3 here is CASRDTGNSSPLHF. The CDR3 DNA reads as TGTGCCAGCAGGGACACAGGGAACAGTTCACCCCTCCACTTT.

The genes are TRBV9 and TRBJ2-3; D possibly corresponds to TRBD1 (6 bases). Looked up from germline, CDR1 is SGDLS and CDR2 is YYNGEE. This CDR3 has 16 amino acids. V lost 4 bases to trimming and J lost 0 bases, with 15 bases between them. The CDR3 DNA reads TGTGCCAGCAGCTTGAGGGACACCCAAAGCACAGATACGCAGTATTTT. Encoded protein: CASSLRDTQSTDTQYF.

The chain is built from TRBV4-3 and TRBJ2-1; 10 positions match TRBD1. The CDR3 extends over 15 amino acids. J was trimmed by 8 bases and V by 2 bases; bases with no gene match: 6. From germline, CDR1 is LGHNA and CDR2 YSLEER. CDR3 coding DNA: TGCGCCAGCAGCCAATTGGGACAGGGGTGGGATGAGCAGTTCTTC. It codes for CASSQLGQGWDEQFF.

The rearrangement links TRBV19 to TRBJ2-3; maybe TRBD2 (6 bases). Germline V gene sequence: CDR1 LNHDA, CDR2 SQIVND (reference sequence). The CDR3 contains 14 residues. With 11 bases removed from V and 3 bases from J, the gap between germline ends came to 18 bases. The CDR3 is CASSPGEGTDTQYF. The CDR3, as DNA: TGTGCCTCAAGCCCGGGAGAGGGTACAGATACGCAGTATTTT.

The chain recombines TRBV15 with TRBJ2-6; D is tentatively TRBD1 or TRBD2 (5 bases each). The germline V and J ends were trimmed by 0 bases and 0 bases, with 21 bases remaining between them. Germline V lookup: CDR1 LNHNV, CDR2 YYDKDF (reference sequence). The CDR3 is 21 amino acids. CDR3 sequence (DNA): TGTGCCACCAGCAGAGATTACGGACTTCAGGGATCATACTCTGGGGCCAACGTCCTGACTTTC. It translates to CATSRDYGLQGSYSGANVLTF.

The rearrangement uses TRBV19 and TRBJ2-3; tentatively, D is TRBD2 (5 bases). The germline V gene encodes CDR1 LNHDA and CDR2 SQIVND (reference sequence). The CDR3 has 14 amino acids. The V and J ends lost 9 bases and 7 bases respectively, with 20 bases between them. Here the CDR3 reads CASGVSGPGYTQYF. The CDR3 DNA reads TGTGCCAGCGGGGTCTCAGGCCCTGGCTATACGCAGTATTTT.

The J gene is TRBJ2-7, the V gene TRBV25-1; no clear D. The V end lost 5 bases, the J end lost 2 bases, and 7 bases lay between the germline ends. This CDR3 contains 12 residues. Germline assignment: CDR1 MGHDK and CDR2 SYGVNS. The CDR3 loop is CASSSHPYEQYF. The CDR3 coding sequence is TGTGCCAGCAGTAGCCACCCCTACGAGCAGTACTTC.

The chain recombines TRBV6-5 with TRBJ1-6; D possibly corresponds to TRBD1 (5 bases). Germline lookup yields CDR1 MNHEY and CDR2 SVGAGI. The ends were cut back, 5 bases at V and 1 base at J, with 6 bases in the middle. The CDR3 runs to 14 residues. This CDR3 is CASSRGSYNSPLHF. The CDR3 nucleotides read TGTGCCAGCAGTAGGGGTTCCTATAATTCACCCCTCCACTTT.

The chain carries TRBV4-3 and TRBJ2-5; 7 bases are a match to TRBD1. Germline V gene data show CDR1 as LGHNA and CDR2 as YSLEER. The V segment lost 3 bases and the J segment 5 bases; nucleotides outside the gene matches: 6. CDR3 length: 14 amino acids. For the CDR3, the DNA is TGCGCCAGCAGCCAGAACAGGGGTGGGGAGACCCAGTACTTC. Residues: CASSQNRGGETQYF.